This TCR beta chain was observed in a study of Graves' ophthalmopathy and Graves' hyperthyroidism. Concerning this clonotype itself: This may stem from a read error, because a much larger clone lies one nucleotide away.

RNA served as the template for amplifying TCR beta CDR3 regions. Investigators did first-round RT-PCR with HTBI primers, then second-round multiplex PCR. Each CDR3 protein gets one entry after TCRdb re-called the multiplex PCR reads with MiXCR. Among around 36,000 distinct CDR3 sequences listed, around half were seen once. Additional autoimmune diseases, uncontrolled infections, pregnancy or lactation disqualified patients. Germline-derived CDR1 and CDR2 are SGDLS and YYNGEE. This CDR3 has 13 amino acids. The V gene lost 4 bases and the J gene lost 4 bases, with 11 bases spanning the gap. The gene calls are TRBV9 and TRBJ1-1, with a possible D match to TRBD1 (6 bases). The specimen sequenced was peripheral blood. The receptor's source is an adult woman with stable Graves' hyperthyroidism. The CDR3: CASSQRGSTEAFF. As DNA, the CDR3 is TGTGCCAGCAGCCAGAGGGGGAGCACTGAAGCTTTCTTT.